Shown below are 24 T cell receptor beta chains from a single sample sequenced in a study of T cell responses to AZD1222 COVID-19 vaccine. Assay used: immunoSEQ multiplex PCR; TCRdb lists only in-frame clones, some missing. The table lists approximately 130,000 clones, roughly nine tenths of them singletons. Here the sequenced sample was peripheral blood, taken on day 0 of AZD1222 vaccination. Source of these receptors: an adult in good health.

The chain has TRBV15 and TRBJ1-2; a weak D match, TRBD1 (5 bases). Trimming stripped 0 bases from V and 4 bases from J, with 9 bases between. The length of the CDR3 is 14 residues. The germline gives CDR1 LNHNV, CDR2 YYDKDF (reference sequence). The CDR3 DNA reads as TGTGCCACCAGCAGAGATGGGGGGATCTATGGCTACACCTTC. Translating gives CATSRDGGIYGYTF.

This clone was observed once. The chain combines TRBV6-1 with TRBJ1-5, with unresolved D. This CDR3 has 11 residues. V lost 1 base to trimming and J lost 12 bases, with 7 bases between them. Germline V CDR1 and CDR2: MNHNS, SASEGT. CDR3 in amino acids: CASSEVWDQHF. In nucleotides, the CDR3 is TGTGCCAGCAGTGAAGTTTGGGACCAGCATTTT.

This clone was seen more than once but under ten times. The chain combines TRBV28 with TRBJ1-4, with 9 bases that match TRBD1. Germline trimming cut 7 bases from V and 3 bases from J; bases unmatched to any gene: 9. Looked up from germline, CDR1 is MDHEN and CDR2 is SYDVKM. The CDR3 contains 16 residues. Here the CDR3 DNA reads TGTGCCAGCAAACCTCGACAGGGGGGATCTAATGAAAAACTGTTTTTT. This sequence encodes CASKPRQGGSNEKLFF. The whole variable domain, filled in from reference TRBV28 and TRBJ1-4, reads DVKVTQSSRYLVKRTGEKVFLECVQDMDHENMFWYRQDPGLGLRLIYFSYDVKMKEKGDIPEGYSVSREKKERFSLILESASTNQTSMYLCASKPRQGGSNEKLFFGSGTQLSVL.

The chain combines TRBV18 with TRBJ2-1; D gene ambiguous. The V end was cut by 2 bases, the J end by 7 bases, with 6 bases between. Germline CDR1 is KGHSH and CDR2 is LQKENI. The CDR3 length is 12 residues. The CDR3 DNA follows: TGTGCCAGCTCACCAGATGGTAATGAGCAGTTCTTC. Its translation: CASSPDGNEQFF.

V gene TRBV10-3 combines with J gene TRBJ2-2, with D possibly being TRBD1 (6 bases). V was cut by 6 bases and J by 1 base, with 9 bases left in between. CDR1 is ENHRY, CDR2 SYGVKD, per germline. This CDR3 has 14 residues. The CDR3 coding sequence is TGTGCCATCAGACAGGGCGGGAACACCGGGGAGCTGTTTTTT. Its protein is CAIRQGGNTGELFF.

The CDR3 loop is CATPTGTEAFF. The CDR3 DNA follows: TGTGCCACCCCAACGGGGACTGAAGCTTTCTTT. The chain couples TRBV7-9 to TRBJ1-1; D is unresolved. Germline V gene sequence: CDR1 SEHNR, CDR2 FQNEAQ (reference sequence). The V and J ends lost 10 bases and 5 bases respectively, with 11 bases between them. CDR3 length: 11 residues.

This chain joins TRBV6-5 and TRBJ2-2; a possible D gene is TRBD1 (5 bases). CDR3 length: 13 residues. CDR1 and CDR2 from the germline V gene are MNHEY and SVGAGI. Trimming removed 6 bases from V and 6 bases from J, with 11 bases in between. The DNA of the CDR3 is TGTGCCAGCAGCCGGACACCGTCCGGGGAGCTGTTTTTT. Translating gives CASSRTPSGELFF.

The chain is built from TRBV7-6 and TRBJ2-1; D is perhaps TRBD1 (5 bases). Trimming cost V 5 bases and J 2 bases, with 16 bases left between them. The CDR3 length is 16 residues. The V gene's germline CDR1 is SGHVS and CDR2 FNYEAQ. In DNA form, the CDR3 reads TGTGCCAGCAGCCATCAACCCAGGGAACCCTACAATGAGCAGTTCTTC. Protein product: CASSHQPREPYNEQFF.

The CDR3 region is CASSPLAGLYEQFF. The CDR3 DNA reads TGTGCCAGCAGCCCCTTAGCGGGTCTCTATGAGCAGTTCTTC. The chain carries TRBV6-5 and TRBJ2-1; 7 bases map to TRBD2. V was pared by 6 bases and J by 8 bases, with 10 bases of the junction left unmatched. The CDR3 sequence is 14 residues long. Germline CDR1 reads MNHEY; CDR2 reads SVGAGI.

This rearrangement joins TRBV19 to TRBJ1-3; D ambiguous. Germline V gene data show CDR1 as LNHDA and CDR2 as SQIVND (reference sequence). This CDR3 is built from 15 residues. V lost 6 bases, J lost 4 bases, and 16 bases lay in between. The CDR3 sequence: CASRLDPMKGNTIYF. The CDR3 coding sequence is TGTGCCAGTAGACTTGACCCCATGAAAGGAAACACCATATATTTT.

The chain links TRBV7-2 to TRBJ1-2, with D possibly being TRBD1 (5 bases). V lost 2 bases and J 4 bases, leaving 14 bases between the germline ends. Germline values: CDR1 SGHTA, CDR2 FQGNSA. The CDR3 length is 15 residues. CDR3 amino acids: CASSLLQGGGYGYTF. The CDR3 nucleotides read TGTGCCAGCAGCTTATTGCAGGGAGGAGGCTATGGCTACACCTTC. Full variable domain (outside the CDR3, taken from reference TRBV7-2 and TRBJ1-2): GAGVSQSPSNKVTEKGKDVELRCDPISGHTALYWYRQSLGQGLEFLIYFQGNSAPDKSGLPSDRFSAERTGGSVSTLTIQRTQQEDSAVYLCASSLLQGGGYGYTFGSGTRLTVV.

CDR3 protein: CASRPKIHGYTF. DNA for the CDR3: TGTGCAAGTCGCCCAAAAATACATGGCTACACCTTC. The chain employs TRBV12-2 and TRBJ1-2. TRBV12-2 is a pseudogene locus. The CDR3 contains 12 residues.

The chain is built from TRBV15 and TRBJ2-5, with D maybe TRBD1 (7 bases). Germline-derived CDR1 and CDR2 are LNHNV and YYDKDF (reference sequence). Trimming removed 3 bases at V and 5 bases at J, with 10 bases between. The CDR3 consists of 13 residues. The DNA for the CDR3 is TGTGCCACCAGCAGGACAGGGAGGGAGACCCAGTACTTC. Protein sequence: CATSRTGRETQYF.

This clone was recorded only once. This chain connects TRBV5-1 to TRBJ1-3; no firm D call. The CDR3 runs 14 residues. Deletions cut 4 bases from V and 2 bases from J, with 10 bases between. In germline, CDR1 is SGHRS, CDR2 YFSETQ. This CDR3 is CASSPERAGNTIYF. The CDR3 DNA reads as TGCGCCAGCAGCCCGGAGAGAGCTGGAAACACCATATATTTT.

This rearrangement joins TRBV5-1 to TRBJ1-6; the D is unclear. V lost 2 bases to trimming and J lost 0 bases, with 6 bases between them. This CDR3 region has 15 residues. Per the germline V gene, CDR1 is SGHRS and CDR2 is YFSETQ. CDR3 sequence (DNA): TGCGCCAGCAGCTTCTTCAGCTCCTATAATTCACCCCTCCACTTT. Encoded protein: CASSFFSSYNSPLHF. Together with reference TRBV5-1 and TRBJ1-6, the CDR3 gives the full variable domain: KAGVTQTPRYLIKTRGQQVTLSCSPISGHRSVSWYQQTPGQGLQFLFEYFSETQRNKGNFPGRFSGRQFSNSRSEMNVSTLELGDSALYLCASSFFSSYNSPLHFGNGTRLTVT.

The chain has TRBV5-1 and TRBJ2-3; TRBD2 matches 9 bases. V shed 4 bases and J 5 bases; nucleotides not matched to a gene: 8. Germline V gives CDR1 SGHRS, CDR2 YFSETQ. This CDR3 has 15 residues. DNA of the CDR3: TGCGCCAGCAGCCAGCGGGAGGTCGGAGGAGATACGCAGTATTTT. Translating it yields CASSQREVGGDTQYF.

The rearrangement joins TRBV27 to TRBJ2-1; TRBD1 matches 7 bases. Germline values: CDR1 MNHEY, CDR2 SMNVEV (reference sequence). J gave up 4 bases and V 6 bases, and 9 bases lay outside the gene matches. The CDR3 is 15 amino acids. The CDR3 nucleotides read TGTGCCAGCAGAGGTTTTGGGACAGCTTACAATGAGCAGTTCTTC. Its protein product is CASRGFGTAYNEQFF.

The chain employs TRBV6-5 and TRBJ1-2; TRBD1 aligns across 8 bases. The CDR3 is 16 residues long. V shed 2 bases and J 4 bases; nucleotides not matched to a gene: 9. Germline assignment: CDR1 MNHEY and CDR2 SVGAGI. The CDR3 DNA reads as TGTGCCAGCAGTTACGCCCAGGGGGCCGATCCCTATGGCTACACCTTC. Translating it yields CASSYAQGADPYGYTF.

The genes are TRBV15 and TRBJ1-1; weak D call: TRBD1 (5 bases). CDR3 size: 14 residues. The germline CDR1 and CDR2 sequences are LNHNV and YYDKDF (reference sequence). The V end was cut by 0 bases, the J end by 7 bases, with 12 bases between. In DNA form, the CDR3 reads TGTGCCACCAGCAGAGATCTCAGGGCTATTGAAGCTTTCTTT. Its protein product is CATSRDLRAIEAFF.

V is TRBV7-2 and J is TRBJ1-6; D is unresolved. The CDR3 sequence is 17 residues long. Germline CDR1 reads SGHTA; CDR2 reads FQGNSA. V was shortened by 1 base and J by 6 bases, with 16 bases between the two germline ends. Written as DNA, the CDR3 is TGTGCCAGCAGCTTAGGGGTGGGCGGGTTTGGTAATTCACCCCTCCACTTT. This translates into CASSLGVGGFGNSPLHF.

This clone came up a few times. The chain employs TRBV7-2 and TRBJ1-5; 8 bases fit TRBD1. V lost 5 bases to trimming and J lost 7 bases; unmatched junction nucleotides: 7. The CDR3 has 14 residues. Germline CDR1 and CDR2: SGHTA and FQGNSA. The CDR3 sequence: CASSVDRGGQPQHF. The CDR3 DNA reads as TGTGCCAGCAGCGTCGACAGGGGCGGGCAGCCCCAGCATTTT.

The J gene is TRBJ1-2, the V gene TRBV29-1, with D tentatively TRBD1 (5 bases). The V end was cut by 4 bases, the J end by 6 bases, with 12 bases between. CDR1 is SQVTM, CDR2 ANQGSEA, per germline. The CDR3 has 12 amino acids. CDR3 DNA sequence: TGCAGCGTTGTGGGGGGGAGGCATGGCTACACCTTC. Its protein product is CSVVGGRHGYTF.

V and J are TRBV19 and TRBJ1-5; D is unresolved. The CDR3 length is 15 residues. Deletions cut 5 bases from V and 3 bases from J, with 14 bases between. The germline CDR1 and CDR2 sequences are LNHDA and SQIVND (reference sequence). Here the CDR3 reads CASSLPGVFNQPQHF. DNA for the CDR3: TGTGCCAGTAGTCTCCCAGGCGTCTTCAATCAGCCCCAGCATTTT.

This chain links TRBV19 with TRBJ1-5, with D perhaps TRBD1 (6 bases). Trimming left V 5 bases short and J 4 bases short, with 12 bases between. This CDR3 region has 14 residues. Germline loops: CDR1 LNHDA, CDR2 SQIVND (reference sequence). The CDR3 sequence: CASSFVGGNQPQHF. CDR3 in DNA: TGTGCCAGTAGTTTCGTAGGGGGAAATCAGCCCCAGCATTTT.